These 13 T cell receptor beta chains originate from one sample sequenced in a study of blood T cells in healthy people across ages (dated by TCRdb to the mid-2010s). Library preparation employed 5' RACE. Instrument used: Illumina HiSeq 2500. A second PCR of about 7 to 12 cycles was run with a J-beta primer mix and a sample-barcoded 5' primer. TCRdb itself trimmed the public reads at Q25 with fastp, ran MiXCR and retained productive beta chains. Every distinct CDR3 protein forms one entry, paired with its most common genes and DNA. The sample table shows about 1 million distinct CDR3 sequences, and roughly 24% are seen once. The ten largest clones capture around 0.75% of the sample. The same sample was also studied in work on T cells of mothers and their children.

Sequenced sample: blood. These receptors originate from a girl aged 2 to 10 in good health.

This clonotype was seen a handful of times. The chain employs TRBV5-1 and TRBJ1-1; D may be TRBD1 (5 bases). V lost 0 bases to trimming and J lost 6 bases, with 12 bases between them. Germline CDR1 and CDR2: SGHRS and YFSETQ. CDR3 length: 14 amino acids. CDR3 coding DNA: TGCGCCAGCAGCTTGGGATCCGGGACCGCTGAAGCTTTCTTT. Amino acid sequence: CASSLGSGTAEAFF.

This clonotype was detected a few times. The V call is TRBV6-1, the J call TRBJ2-3, with D hard to call. V was clipped by 8 bases and J by 2 bases, with 20 bases between them. Germline V CDR1 and CDR2: MNHNS, SASEGT. The CDR3 has 16 amino acids. The CDR3 loop is CASSEDDNPTTDTQYF. The CDR3, as DNA: TGTGCCAGCTCTGAAGACGACAACCCGACCACAGATACGCAGTATTTT.

This clonotype appeared a few times. This rearrangement joins TRBV5-1 to TRBJ1-1; 7 bases align to TRBD1. CDR3 length: 15 amino acids. Germline trimming cut 2 bases from V and 5 bases from J; bases unmatched to any gene: 9. Germline-derived CDR1 and CDR2 are SGHRS and YFSETQ. The CDR3 DNA follows: TGCGCCAGCAGCTTTTCCCCAGGGGGGTGGACTGAAGCTTTCTTT. Translating it yields CASSFSPGGWTEAFF.

J is TRBJ2-1 and V is TRBV5-1; 7 nucleotides match TRBD2. Unmatched junction bases numbered 13, after V lost 0 bases and J lost 7 bases. Per the germline V gene, CDR1 is SGHRS and CDR2 is YFSETQ. The CDR3 is 17 residues long. DNA for the CDR3: TGCGCCAGCAGCTTGGGGTTAGGCGGGAGTGGCGAGAATGAGCAGTTCTTC. It specifies CASSLGLGGSGENEQFF.

This clonotype was observed a handful of times. The chain combines TRBV9 with TRBJ1-4, with D tentatively TRBD1 (5 bases). From germline, CDR1 is SGDLS and CDR2 YYNGEE. Trimming cost V 0 bases and J 8 bases, with 14 bases left between them. The CDR3 loop spans 15 amino acids. The CDR3 here is CASSVGGHRSEKLFF. The CDR3 coding sequence is TGTGCCAGCAGCGTAGGTGGACATAGGTCCGAAAAACTGTTTTTT.

This clonotype was detected a few times. This chain links TRBV4-1 with TRBJ2-5; D is possibly TRBD1 or TRBD2 (5 bases each). The assigned J gene may be wrong: the sequence end matches TRBJ2-7 better. From germline, CDR1 is MGHRA and CDR2 YSYEKL. CDR3 length: 15 amino acids. The CDR3 loop is CASSQDKGTVHEQYF. CDR3 DNA sequence: TGCGCCAGCAGCCAAGATAAGGGGACGGTCCACGAGCAGTACTTC.

This clonotype was found a few times. This CDR3 reads CASSPEGALGETQYF. The CDR3 DNA is TGCGCCAGCAGCCCCGAGGGAGCACTCGGGGAGACCCAGTACTTC. This chain links TRBV4-1 with TRBJ2-5, with D possibly being TRBD2 (5 bases). V was clipped by 4 bases and J by 5 bases, with 17 bases between them. This CDR3 spans 15 amino acids. CDR1 and CDR2 (germline): MGHRA, YSYEKL.

This clonotype showed up just a few times. The chain has TRBV7-8 and TRBJ2-3, with 7 bases identical to TRBD2. CDR3 length: 13 amino acids. CDR1 and CDR2 (germline): SGHVS, FQNEAQ. With 10 bases clipped from V and 2 bases from J, the junction kept 6 bases outside the gene matches. The CDR3 DNA sequence: TGTGCCACAGGAGCGGGGACCACAGATACGCAGTATTTT. This encodes CATGAGTTDTQYF.

The J gene is TRBJ2-1, the V gene TRBV11-1; TRBD2 might be the D (6 bases). The J call may be wrong; the DNA end is better matched by TRBJ2-7. Germline V gene sequence: CDR1 SGHAT, CDR2 FQDESV (reference sequence). CDR3 length: 18 residues. The CDR3 spells CASSLASGRGAPSYEQYF. The CDR3 DNA reads as TGTGCCAGCAGCTTAGCGTCGGGGCGGGGAGCACCTTCCTACGAGCAGTACTTC.

This clonotype appeared a few times. The V gene is TRBV7-9, the J gene TRBJ2-7; 8 bases agree with TRBD1. After removal of 4 bases from V and 5 bases from J, the junction contained 7 bases not matched to a gene. There are 14 residues in the CDR3. The germline CDR1 and CDR2 sequences are SEHNR and FQNEAQ (reference sequence). The CDR3 sequence: CASSSPGQVHEQYF. CDR3 DNA: TGTGCCAGCAGCTCCCCGGGACAGGTCCACGAGCAGTACTTC.

With regard to this clonotype: One end of the junction does not line up with germline, which may come from a read error. The chain joins TRBV4-1 to TRBJ2-5; tentative D call: TRBD1 (6 bases). The J call may be wrong; the DNA end is better matched by TRBJ2-7. CDR3 length equals 16 residues. Germline V CDR1 and CDR2: MGHRA, YSYEKL. CDR3 loop: CASRQAVWDNSYEQYF. CDR3 bases: TGCGCCAGCAGACAAGCGGTGTGGGACAACTCCTACGAGCAGTACTTC.

This clonotype was counted only a few times. The rearrangement joins TRBV28 to TRBJ2-1, with TRBD2 matching over 8 bases. There are 16 residues in the CDR3. Losses at the gene ends were 5 bases for V and 4 bases for J; bases not matched to a gene: 10. CDR1 and CDR2 (germline): MDHEN, SYDVKM. CDR3 nucleotides: TGTGCCAGCAGTACACCGGGGGGGACCACTTACAATGAGCAGTTCTTC. It yields the protein CASSTPGGTTYNEQFF.

This clonotype has just a few counts. This chain connects TRBV4-3 to TRBJ2-3; weak D call: TRBD1 (5 bases). Deletions cut 1 base from V and 2 bases from J, with 16 bases between. This CDR3 region has 17 residues. The germline V gene encodes CDR1 LGHNA and CDR2 YSLEER. CDR3 sequence (DNA): TGCGCCAGCAGCCAAGGCTGGGGCGGACCGTTCACAGATACGCAGTATTTT. Protein product: CASSQGWGGPFTDTQYF.